One sample yielded the 6 T cell receptor beta chains listed below, sequenced in a study of blood T cell repertoires in COVID-19. TCRdb's table, derived via immunoSEQ multiplex PCR, lists solely in-frame clones and lacks some. This table holds around 200,000 clones, more than 80% found once. Material for sequencing was PBMCs or T cells enriched from blood (not recorded which). Receptor source: a man aged 25 to 45 who had recovered from COVID-19.

The chain joins TRBV6-5 to TRBJ2-7, with 9 bases fitting TRBD1. The germline gives CDR1 MNHEY, CDR2 SVGAGI. The trim removed 7 bases at V and 4 bases at J, leaving 5 bases unmatched. This CDR3 is 13 amino acids long. The CDR3 nucleotides are TGTGCCAGCACGTCGACAGGGGGGTACGAGCAGTACTTC. Amino acids: CASTSTGGYEQYF.

This chain uses TRBV19 with TRBJ1-4; D not certain. Per germline, CDR1 LNHDA and CDR2 SQIVND (reference sequence). Trimming pared 2 bases from V and 0 bases from J, leaving 7 bases between. This CDR3 contains 15 residues. CDR3 coding DNA: TGTGCCAGTAGTATACAGACTCCAACTAATGAAAAACTGTTTTTT. This codes for CASSIQTPTNEKLFF.

The J gene is TRBJ1-5, the V gene TRBV19; D gene unclear. This CDR3 has 15 residues. The germline V and J ends were trimmed by 3 bases and 4 bases, with 13 bases remaining between them. Germline V gives CDR1 LNHDA, CDR2 SQIVND (reference sequence). CDR3: CASSIWAAGNQPQHF. CDR3 nucleotide sequence: TGTGCCAGTAGTATTTGGGCGGCGGGGAATCAGCCCCAGCATTTT.

This chain links TRBV10-3 with TRBJ2-7; 13 positions agree with TRBD2. The trim removed 3 bases at V and 3 bases at J, leaving 2 bases unmatched. This CDR3 region has 15 residues. CDR1 is ENHRY and CDR2 is SYGVKD in the germline V gene. The CDR3 is CAISDGTSGNYEQYF. The CDR3 DNA reads as TGTGCCATCAGTGACGGGACTAGCGGGAACTACGAGCAGTACTTC.

V gene TRBV29-1 combines with J gene TRBJ2-1, with D possibly TRBD2 on 6 matching bases. V was pared by 6 bases and J by 4 bases, with 13 bases between. The CDR3 runs 13 residues. In germline, CDR1 is SQVTM, CDR2 ANQGSEA. DNA of the CDR3: TGCAGCGTGGCGGGACTCTATTACAATGAGCAGTTCTTC. It specifies CSVAGLYYNEQFF.

The chain links TRBV7-8 to TRBJ1-4; 10 bases fit TRBD1. Germline assignment: CDR1 SGHVS and CDR2 FQNEAQ. V lost 6 bases and J lost 4; bases outside the gene matches: 5. CDR3 length: 15 residues. The CDR3 protein is CASRPGTGDNEKLFF. The DNA of the CDR3 is TGTGCCAGCAGGCCGGGGACAGGGGATAATGAAAAACTGTTTTTT.